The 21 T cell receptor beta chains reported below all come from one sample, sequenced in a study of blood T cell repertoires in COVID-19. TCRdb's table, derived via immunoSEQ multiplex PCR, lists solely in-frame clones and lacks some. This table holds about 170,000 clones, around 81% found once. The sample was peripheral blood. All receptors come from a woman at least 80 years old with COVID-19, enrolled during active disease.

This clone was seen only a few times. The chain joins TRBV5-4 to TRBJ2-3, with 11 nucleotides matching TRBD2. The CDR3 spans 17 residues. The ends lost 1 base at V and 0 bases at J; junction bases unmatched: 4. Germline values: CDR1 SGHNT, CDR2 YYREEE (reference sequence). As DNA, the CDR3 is TGTGCCAGCAGCTTGTTACTAGCGGGGGCGAGCACAGATACGCAGTATTTT. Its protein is CASSLLLAGASTDTQYF.

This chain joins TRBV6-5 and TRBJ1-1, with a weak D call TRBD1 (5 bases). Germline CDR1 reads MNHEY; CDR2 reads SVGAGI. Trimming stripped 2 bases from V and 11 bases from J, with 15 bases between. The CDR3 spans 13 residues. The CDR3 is CASSYPARGEAFF. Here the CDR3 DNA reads TGTGCCAGCAGTTACCCGGCCCGGGGGGAGGCTTTCTTT.

This CDR3 is CASRLLTGGYSPLHF. DNA of the CDR3: TGTGCCAGCAGACTACTCACAGGGGGCTATTCACCCCTCCACTTT. The J gene is TRBJ1-6, the V gene TRBV2, with 9 bases aligning to TRBD1. With 6 bases clipped from V and 8 bases from J, the junction kept 8 bases outside the gene matches. CDR1 SNHLY and CDR2 FYNNEI come from the germline V gene. The CDR3 contains 15 residues.

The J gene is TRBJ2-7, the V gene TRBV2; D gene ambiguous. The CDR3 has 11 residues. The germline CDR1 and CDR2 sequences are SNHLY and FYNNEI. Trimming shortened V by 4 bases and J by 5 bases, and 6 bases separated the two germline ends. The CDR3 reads CASSAHHEQYF. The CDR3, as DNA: TGTGCCAGCAGTGCCCATCACGAGCAGTACTTC.

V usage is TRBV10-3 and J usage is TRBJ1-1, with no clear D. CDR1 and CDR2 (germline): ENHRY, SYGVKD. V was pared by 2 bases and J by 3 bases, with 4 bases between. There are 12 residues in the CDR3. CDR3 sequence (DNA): TGTGCCATCAGTGAGGACTACACTGAAGCTTTCTTT. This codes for CAISEDYTEAFF.

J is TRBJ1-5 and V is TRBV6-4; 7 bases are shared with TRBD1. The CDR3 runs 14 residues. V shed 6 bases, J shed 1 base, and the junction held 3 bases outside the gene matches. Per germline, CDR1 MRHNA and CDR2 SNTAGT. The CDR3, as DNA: TGTGCCAGCAGCCCGGACAGGAGCAATCAGCCCCAGCATTTT. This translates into CASSPDRSNQPQHF.

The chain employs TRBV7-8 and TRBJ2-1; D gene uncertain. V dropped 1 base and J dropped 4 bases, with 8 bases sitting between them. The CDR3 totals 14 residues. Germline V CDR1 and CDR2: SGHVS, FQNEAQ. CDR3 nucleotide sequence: TGTGCCAGCAGCTTAGTGGCCATGTACAATGAGCAGTTCTTC. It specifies CASSLVAMYNEQFF. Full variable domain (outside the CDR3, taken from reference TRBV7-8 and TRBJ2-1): GAGVSQSPRYKVAKRGQDVALRCDPISGHVSLFWYQQALGQGPEFLTYFQNEAQLDKSGLPSDRFFAERPEGSVSTLKIQRTQQEDSAVYLCASSLVAMYNEQFFGPGTRLTVL.

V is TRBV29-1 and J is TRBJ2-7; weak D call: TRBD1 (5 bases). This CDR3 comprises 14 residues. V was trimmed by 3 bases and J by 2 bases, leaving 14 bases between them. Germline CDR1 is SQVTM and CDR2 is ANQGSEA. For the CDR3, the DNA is TGCAGCGTTGAGCTGACAGATGTGACCTACGAGCAGTACTTC. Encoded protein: CSVELTDVTYEQYF.

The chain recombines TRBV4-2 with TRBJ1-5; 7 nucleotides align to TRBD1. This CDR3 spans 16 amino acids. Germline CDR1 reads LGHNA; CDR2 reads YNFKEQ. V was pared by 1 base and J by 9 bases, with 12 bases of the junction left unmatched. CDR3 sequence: CASSQGVGQGGGPQHF. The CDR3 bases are TGTGCCAGCAGCCAAGGGGTAGGCCAGGGGGGTGGGCCCCAGCATTTT.

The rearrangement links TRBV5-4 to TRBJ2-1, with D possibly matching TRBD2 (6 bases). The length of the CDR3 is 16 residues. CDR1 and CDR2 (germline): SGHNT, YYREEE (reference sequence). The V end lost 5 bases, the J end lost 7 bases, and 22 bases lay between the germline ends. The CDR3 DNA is TGTGCCAGCAGTGGGAGCGGACTATCGATGGGGAATGAGCAGTTCTTC. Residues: CASSGSGLSMGNEQFF.

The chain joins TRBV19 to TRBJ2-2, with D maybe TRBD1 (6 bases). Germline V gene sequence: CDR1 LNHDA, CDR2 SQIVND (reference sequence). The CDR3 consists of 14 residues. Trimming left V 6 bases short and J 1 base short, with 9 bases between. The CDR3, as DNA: TGTGCCAGTAGGCAGACAGGGAACACCGGGGAGCTGTTTTTT. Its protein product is CASRQTGNTGELFF.

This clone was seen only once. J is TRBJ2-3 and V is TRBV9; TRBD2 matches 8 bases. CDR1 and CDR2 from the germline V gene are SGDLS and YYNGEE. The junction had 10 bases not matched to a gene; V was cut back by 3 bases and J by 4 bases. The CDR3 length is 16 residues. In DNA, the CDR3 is TGTGCCAGCAGCGGGGCGGGAGCGGGAGCCCCAGATACGCAGTATTTT. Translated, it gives CASSGAGAGAPDTQYF.

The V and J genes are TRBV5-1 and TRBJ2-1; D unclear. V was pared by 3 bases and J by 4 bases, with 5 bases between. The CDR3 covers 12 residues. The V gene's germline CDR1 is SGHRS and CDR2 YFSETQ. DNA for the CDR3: TGCGCCAGCAGCTACAATTACAATGAGCAGTTCTTC. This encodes CASSYNYNEQFF.

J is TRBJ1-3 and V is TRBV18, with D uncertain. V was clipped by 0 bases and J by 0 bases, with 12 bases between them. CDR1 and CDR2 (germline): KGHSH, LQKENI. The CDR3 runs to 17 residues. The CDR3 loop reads CASSPPGLWYSGNTIYF. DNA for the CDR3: TGTGCCAGCTCACCACCCGGACTGTGGTACTCTGGAAACACCATATATTTT.

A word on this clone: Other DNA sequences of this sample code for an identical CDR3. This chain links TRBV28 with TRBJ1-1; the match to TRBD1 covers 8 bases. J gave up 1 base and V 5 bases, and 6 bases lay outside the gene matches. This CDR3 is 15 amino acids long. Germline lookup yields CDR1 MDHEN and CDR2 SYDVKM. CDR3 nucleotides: TGTGCCAGCAGTCCCCCCGGGACAGGGAACACTGAAGCTTTCTTT. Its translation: CASSPPGTGNTEAFF.

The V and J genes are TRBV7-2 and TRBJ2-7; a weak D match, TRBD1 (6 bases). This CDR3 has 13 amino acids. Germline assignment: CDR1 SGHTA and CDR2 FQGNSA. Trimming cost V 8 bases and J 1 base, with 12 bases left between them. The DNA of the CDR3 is TGTGCCAGCGGCCGGCAGGGGTCCTACGAGCAGTACTTC. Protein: CASGRQGSYEQYF.

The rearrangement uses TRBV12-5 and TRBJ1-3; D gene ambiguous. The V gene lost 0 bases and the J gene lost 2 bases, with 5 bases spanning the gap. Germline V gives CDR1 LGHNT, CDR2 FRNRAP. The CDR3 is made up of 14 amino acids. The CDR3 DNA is TGTGCTAGTGGTTTGGTACATCCTGGAAACACCATATATTTT. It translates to CASGLVHPGNTIYF.

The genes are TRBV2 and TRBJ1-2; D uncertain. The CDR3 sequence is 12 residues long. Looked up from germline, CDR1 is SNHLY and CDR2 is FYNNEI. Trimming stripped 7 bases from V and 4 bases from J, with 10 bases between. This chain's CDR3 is CASTGNPYGYTF. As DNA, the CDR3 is TGTGCCAGCACCGGGAACCCCTATGGCTACACCTTC.

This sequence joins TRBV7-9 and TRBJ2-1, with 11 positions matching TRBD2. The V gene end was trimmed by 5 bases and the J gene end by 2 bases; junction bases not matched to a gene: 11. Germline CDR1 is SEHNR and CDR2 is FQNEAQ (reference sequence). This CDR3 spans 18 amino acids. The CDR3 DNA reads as TGTGCCAGCAGCCCATCTGACACTAGCGGGGGACCCTACAATGAGCAGTTCTTC. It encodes CASSPSDTSGGPYNEQFF.

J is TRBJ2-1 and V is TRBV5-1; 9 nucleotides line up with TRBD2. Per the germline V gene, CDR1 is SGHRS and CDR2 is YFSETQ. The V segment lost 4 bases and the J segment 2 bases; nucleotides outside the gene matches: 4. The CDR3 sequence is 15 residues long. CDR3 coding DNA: TGCGCCAGCAGCCCTAGCGGGGCGACCTACAATGAGCAGTTCTTC. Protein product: CASSPSGATYNEQFF.

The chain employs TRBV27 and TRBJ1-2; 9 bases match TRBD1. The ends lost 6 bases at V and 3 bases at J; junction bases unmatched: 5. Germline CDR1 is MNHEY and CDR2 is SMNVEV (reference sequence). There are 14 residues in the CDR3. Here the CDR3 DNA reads TGTGCCAGCAGACAGGGGGCGAGATACTATGGCTACACCTTC. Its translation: CASRQGARYYGYTF.